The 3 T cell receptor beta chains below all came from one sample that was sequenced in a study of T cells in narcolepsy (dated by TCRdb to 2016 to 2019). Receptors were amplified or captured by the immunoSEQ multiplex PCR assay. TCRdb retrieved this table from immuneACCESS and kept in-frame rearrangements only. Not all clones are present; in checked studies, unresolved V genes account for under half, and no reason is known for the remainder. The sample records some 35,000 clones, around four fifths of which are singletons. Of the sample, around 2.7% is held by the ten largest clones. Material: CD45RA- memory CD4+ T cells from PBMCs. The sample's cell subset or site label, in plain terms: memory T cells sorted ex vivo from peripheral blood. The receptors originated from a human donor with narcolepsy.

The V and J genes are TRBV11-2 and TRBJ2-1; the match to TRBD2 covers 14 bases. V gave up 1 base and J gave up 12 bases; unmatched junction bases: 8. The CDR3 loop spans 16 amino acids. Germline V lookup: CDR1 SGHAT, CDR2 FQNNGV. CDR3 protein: CASSLGRTSGRKVQFF. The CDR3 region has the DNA TGTGCCAGCAGCTTAGGGAGGACTAGCGGGAGGAAGGTGCAGTTCTTC.

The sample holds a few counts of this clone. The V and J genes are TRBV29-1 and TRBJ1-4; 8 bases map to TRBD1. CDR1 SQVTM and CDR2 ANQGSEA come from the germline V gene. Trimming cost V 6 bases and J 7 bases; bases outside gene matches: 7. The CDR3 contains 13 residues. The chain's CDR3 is CSVGGQDGEKLFF. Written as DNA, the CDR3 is TGCAGCGTGGGGGGACAGGATGGTGAAAAACTGTTTTTT. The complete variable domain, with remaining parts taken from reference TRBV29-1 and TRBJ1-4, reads SAVISQKPSRDICQRGTSLTIQCQVDSQVTMMFWYRQQPGQSLTLIATANQGSEATYESGFVIDKFPISRPNLTFSTLTVSNMSPEDSSIYLCSVGGQDGEKLFFGSGTQLSVL.

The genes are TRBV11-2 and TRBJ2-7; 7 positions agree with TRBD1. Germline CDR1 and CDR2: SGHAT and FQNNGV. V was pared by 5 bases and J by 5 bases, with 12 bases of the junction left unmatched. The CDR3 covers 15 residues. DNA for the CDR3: TGTGCCAGCAGCCCCACGTCGGACAGGTTCCACGAGCAGTACTTC. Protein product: CASSPTSDRFHEQYF.